A single sample gave rise to the 18 T cell receptor beta chains below, sequenced in a study of shared clonotypes between healthy human individuals. Clones were read by immunoSEQ multiplex PCR, and TCRdb kept only the in-frame ones, dropping some. The sample records over a million clones, approximately 72% being singletons. Material for sequencing was memory CD4+ T cells sorted from blood. Subset here: CD45RA-negative fraction. The receptors were sampled from a man between 18 and 35 years old in good health.

The chain employs TRBV5-1 and TRBJ2-2, with 10 bases identical to TRBD2. Germline values: CDR1 SGHRS, CDR2 YFSETQ. Unmatched junction bases numbered 10, after V lost 1 base and J lost 7 bases. The CDR3 is made up of 17 amino acids. The CDR3 protein is CASSLNPSGRSGGELFF. The CDR3, as DNA: TGCGCCAGCAGCTTGAATCCTAGCGGGAGAAGCGGCGGGGAGCTGTTTTTT.

The rearrangement uses TRBV14 and TRBJ2-2; D call uncertain. The CDR3 runs to 16 residues. CDR1 is SGHDN, CDR2 FVKESK, per germline. Trimming left V 3 bases short and J 1 base short, with 12 bases between. The CDR3 sequence: CASSHLLVGNTGELFF. CDR3 nucleotide sequence: TGTGCCAGCAGCCACTTATTGGTAGGGAACACCGGGGAGCTGTTTTTT.

The rearrangement joins TRBV7-2 to TRBJ2-1; TRBD2 matches 15 bases. The germline gives CDR1 SGHTA, CDR2 FQGNSA. The CDR3 loop spans 14 amino acids. Trimming cost V 3 bases and J 10 bases; bases outside gene matches: 1. The CDR3 here is CASSFGTSGREQFF. The CDR3 bases are TGTGCCAGCAGCTTTGGGACTAGCGGGAGGGAGCAGTTCTTC.

The chain uses TRBV7-2 and TRBJ2-1, with 9 bases identical to TRBD2. The CDR3 contains 18 residues. Losses at the gene ends were 1 base for V and 6 bases for J; bases not matched to a gene: 13. Germline assignment: CDR1 SGHTA and CDR2 FQGNSA. The CDR3 here is CASSLDRISGSLVNEQFF. CDR3 sequence (DNA): TGTGCCAGCAGCTTAGATCGAATTAGCGGGAGTTTGGTCAATGAGCAGTTCTTC.

V usage is TRBV2 and J usage is TRBJ1-4; tentative D call: TRBD1 (6 bases). Trimming took off 6 bases at V and 8 bases at J, with 13 bases between the two ends. The germline gives CDR1 SNHLY, CDR2 FYNNEI. The CDR3 sequence is 13 residues long. Here the CDR3 reads CASRYREEEKLFF. The CDR3 DNA reads as TGTGCCAGCAGATACAGGGAAGAGGAAAAACTGTTTTTT.

The rearrangement uses TRBV12-5 and TRBJ1-2; D is unresolved. The CDR3 spans 16 residues. The germline V gene encodes CDR1 LGHNT and CDR2 FRNRAP. Trimming took 0 bases from V and 7 from J, leaving 18 bases between them. The CDR3 sequence: CASGLVPGSTGRGYTF. CDR3 nucleotides: TGTGCTAGTGGTTTGGTACCCGGCAGCACCGGACGTGGCTACACCTTC.

The chain carries TRBV4-3 and TRBJ1-2, with D possibly matching TRBD1 (6 bases). The ends were cut back, 0 bases at V and 8 bases at J, with 19 bases in the middle. The germline V gene has CDR1 LGHNA and CDR2 YSLEER. The CDR3 loop spans 16 amino acids. CDR3 nucleotide sequence: TGCGCCAGCAGCCAAGATCGGTCGCAGGGGCCCCAAGGCTACACCTTC. This encodes CASSQDRSQGPQGYTF.

The rearrangement links TRBV29-1 to TRBJ2-1; a possible D gene is TRBD1 (6 bases). The CDR3 consists of 14 residues. In germline, CDR1 is SQVTM, CDR2 ANQGSEA. Trimming removed 4 bases at V and 3 bases at J, with 13 bases between. The CDR3 protein is CSVAPTGFYNEQFF. The CDR3 nucleotides are TGCAGCGTTGCCCCGACAGGCTTCTACAATGAGCAGTTCTTC.

The chain carries TRBV30 and TRBJ1-2; the D is unclear. The CDR3 totals 14 residues. Trimming stripped 4 bases from V and 5 bases from J, with 17 bases between. CDR1 and CDR2 from the germline V gene are GTSNPN and SVGIG (reference sequence). The chain's CDR3 is CAWTEGRAWYGYTF. For the CDR3, the DNA is TGTGCCTGGACCGAGGGAAGGGCCTGGTATGGCTACACCTTC.

A note on this clone: This clone may be a read error of a much larger clone one base away. The sample carries other DNA sequences with the same CDR3. The V gene is TRBV28, the J gene TRBJ1-1, with D hard to call. Germline lookup yields CDR1 MDHEN and CDR2 SYDVKM. This CDR3 contains 13 residues. V was cut by 2 bases and J by 1 base, with 5 bases left in between. The CDR3 is CASSLGRNTEAFF. The CDR3 nucleotides read TGTGCCAGCAGTTTAGGGCGGAACACTGAAGCTTTCTTT.

The chain combines TRBV2 with TRBJ2-1, with 11 bases lining up with TRBD2. There are 14 residues in the CDR3. V was clipped by 6 bases and J by 6 bases; unmatched bases: 4. Per germline, CDR1 SNHLY and CDR2 FYNNEI. The CDR3 bases are TGTGCCAGCAGCCCCACTAGCGGGAGCAATGAGCAGTTCTTC. Translation: CASSPTSGSNEQFF. Using reference TRBV2 and TRBJ2-1 for the parts outside the CDR3, the full variable domain is EPEVTQTPSHQVTQMGQEVILRCVPISNHLYFYWYRQILGQKVEFLVSFYNNEISEKSEIFDDQFSVERPDGSNFTLKIRSTKLEDSAMYFCASSPTSGSNEQFFGPGTRLTVL.

This chain uses TRBV18 with TRBJ2-3, with TRBD2 identical over 11 bases. This CDR3 is 15 amino acids long. CDR1 and CDR2 from the germline V gene are KGHSH and LQKENI. The junction had 5 bases not matched to a gene; V was cut back by 6 bases and J by 3 bases. The CDR3 is CASSQTSGATDTQYF. CDR3 coding DNA: TGTGCCAGCTCGCAGACTAGCGGGGCTACAGATACGCAGTATTTT. The full variable domain, its missing parts supplied by reference TRBV18 and TRBJ2-3, is NAGVMQNPRHLVRRRGQEARLRCSPMKGHSHVYWYRQLPEEGLKFMVYLQKENIIDESGMPKERFSAEFPKEGPSILRIQQVVRGDSAAYFCASSQTSGATDTQYFGPGTRLTVL.

The chain recombines TRBV7-8 with TRBJ2-1; 8 bases are a match to TRBD2. The V and J ends lost 2 bases and 5 bases, in that order; junction bases with no gene match: 11. Germline lookup yields CDR1 SGHVS and CDR2 FQNEAQ. This CDR3 has 17 amino acids. The chain's CDR3 is CASSLRVAGGWNNEQFF. The CDR3 region has the DNA TGTGCCAGCAGCTTAAGGGTTGCGGGGGGTTGGAACAATGAGCAGTTCTTC.

The chain links TRBV10-3 to TRBJ2-3, with 8 positions matching TRBD2. This CDR3 spans 15 amino acids. J gave up 4 bases and V 4 bases, and 7 bases lay outside the gene matches. CDR1 and CDR2 (germline): ENHRY, SYGVKD. This CDR3 reads CAISGRRGDADTQYF. The CDR3 DNA sequence: TGTGCCATCAGTGGACGGCGGGGGGACGCAGATACGCAGTATTTT.

In its sample, this clone was seen a few times. The V and J genes are TRBV30 and TRBJ1-1; 8 bases match TRBD1. V dropped 3 bases and J dropped 4; count of bases not matched to a gene: 4. Germline V CDR1 and CDR2: GTSNPN, SVGIG (reference sequence). The CDR3 is 13 residues long. CDR3 loop: CAWSPDRATEAFF. In DNA form, the CDR3 reads TGTGCCTGGAGCCCGGACAGGGCCACTGAAGCTTTCTTT.

Note on this clone: Given a far larger clone just one base away, this is likely a sequencing read error. Different DNA sequences within this sample yield the same CDR3. The V and J genes are TRBV6-5 and TRBJ1-2; D is uncertain. The germline V and J ends were trimmed by 5 bases and 3 bases, with 10 bases remaining between them. The CDR3 length is 13 residues. Germline loops: CDR1 MNHEY, CDR2 SVGAGI. The CDR3 nucleotides read TGTGCCAGCAGTCCCGGTCGTCACTATGGCTACACCTTC. This codes for CASSPGRHYGYTF.

The genes are TRBV10-1 and TRBJ2-3; 9 bases match TRBD2. The germline V gene has CDR1 WNHNN and CDR2 SYGVQD (reference sequence). Losses at the gene ends were 2 bases for V and 0 bases for J; bases not matched to a gene: 0. The CDR3 runs to 15 residues. Here the CDR3 reads CASSETSGSTDTQYF. Written as DNA, the CDR3 is TGCGCCAGCAGTGAGACTAGCGGGAGCACAGATACGCAGTATTTT.

The sample holds one count of this clone. The CDR3 protein is CASSSGTSGGLTQYF. The CDR3 DNA reads as TGTGCCAGCAGTTCTGGGACTAGCGGGGGTCTTACGCAGTATTTT. The chain is built from TRBV28 and TRBJ2-3; 14 bases are a match to TRBD2. The CDR3 runs to 15 residues. The V gene's germline CDR1 is MDHEN and CDR2 SYDVKM. The J segment lost 8 bases and the V segment lost 4 bases, leaving 5 bases of the junction unmatched.